These 32 T cell receptor beta chains were all obtained from the same sample, sequenced in a study of T-cell reconstitution after alpha-beta-depleted transplantation in children. Molecular barcoding with unique molecular identifiers was used for the TCRbeta library. A single record per CDR3 protein comes from TCRdb applying MiXCR to the PCR reads. The data show just under 350,000 distinct CDR3 sequences, about 17% seen once. The source was PBMCs, mostly from graft donor cells, collected 360 days after TCRalphabeta/CD19-depleted stem cell transplant. The receptors derive from a male patient between 2 and 15 years old who had a stem cell transplant for acute lymphoblastic leukemia, so the T cells may come from the graft donor.

The sample holds many counts of this clonotype. The genes are TRBV29-1 and TRBJ1-2, with 7 bases matching TRBD1. From germline, CDR1 is SQVTM and CDR2 ANQGSEA. V lost 7 bases to trimming and J lost 5 bases; unmatched junction nucleotides: 10. The CDR3 runs 13 residues. This chain's CDR3 is CSGGTAGSYGYTF. In DNA form, the CDR3 reads TGCAGCGGTGGGACAGCTGGGTCTTATGGCTACACCTTC.

The chain combines TRBV20-1 with TRBJ1-6; TRBD1 might be the D (5 bases). CDR3 length: 14 amino acids. CDR1 is DFQATT and CDR2 is SNEGSKA in the germline V gene (reference sequence). Trimming left V 6 bases short and J 1 base short, with 10 bases between. This CDR3 reads CSAPGGSYNSPLHF. As DNA, the CDR3 is TGCAGTGCCCCGGGGGGATCCTATAATTCACCCCTCCACTTT.

This clonotype was detected only a few times. The chain couples TRBV6-1 to TRBJ1-1; 7 bases match TRBD1. V lost 7 bases to trimming and J lost 0 bases; unmatched junction nucleotides: 5. The CDR3 totals 14 residues. Germline CDR1 and CDR2: MNHNS and SASEGT. CDR3 bases: TGTGCCAGCACCGAGGGACAGATGAACACTGAAGCTTTCTTT. Protein: CASTEGQMNTEAFF.

V usage is TRBV4-1 and J usage is TRBJ2-4, with D tentatively TRBD1 (6 bases). The V gene lost 0 bases and the J gene lost 6 bases, with 12 bases spanning the gap. The CDR3 contains 15 residues. Germline assignment: CDR1 MGHRA and CDR2 YSYEKL. CDR3 DNA sequence: TGCGCCAGCAGCCAAGATCTTGGGGACACAAACATTCAGTACTTC. Translating gives CASSQDLGDTNIQYF.

This clonotype was observed a few times. The chain couples TRBV24-1 to TRBJ2-1, with 9 bases that match TRBD2. The germline CDR1 and CDR2 sequences are KGHDR and SFDVKD. The CDR3 runs to 14 residues. Germline trimming cut 9 bases from V and 4 bases from J; bases unmatched to any gene: 6. The CDR3: CATSSGMFYNEQFF. As DNA, the CDR3 is TGTGCCACCTCTAGCGGGATGTTTTACAATGAGCAGTTCTTC.

This clonotype was detected only a few times. The chain employs TRBV7-6 and TRBJ1-3; D is undetermined. V lost 5 bases to trimming and J lost 0 bases, with 14 bases between them. Germline CDR1 reads SGHVS; CDR2 reads FNYEAQ. CDR3 length: 16 amino acids. The CDR3 is CASSPLGLPSGNTIYF. The CDR3, as DNA: TGTGCCAGCAGCCCACTGGGATTGCCCTCTGGAAACACCATATATTTT.

This clonotype was observed a handful of times. The chain employs TRBV28 and TRBJ2-5, with 8 bases identical to TRBD2. With 10 bases clipped from V and 5 bases from J, the junction kept 18 bases outside the gene matches. The CDR3 spans 16 residues. Germline loops: CDR1 MDHEN, CDR2 SYDVKM. CDR3 loop: CATSLPPAGVWETQYF. The CDR3 bases are TGTGCCACCTCCCTCCCCCCAGCGGGAGTATGGGAGACCCAGTACTTC.

The chain has TRBV4-3 and TRBJ1-5; tentative D call: TRBD1 (5 bases). V lost 0 bases to trimming and J lost 6 bases, with 9 bases between them. This CDR3 is built from 14 residues. CDR1 is LGHNA, CDR2 YSLEER, per germline. This chain's CDR3 is CASSQDWGRQPQHF. The CDR3, as DNA: TGCGCCAGCAGCCAAGATTGGGGACGTCAGCCCCAGCATTTT.

The rearrangement links TRBV4-1 to TRBJ2-1; either TRBD1 or TRBD2 may fit D (6 bases each). Trimming removed 1 base at V and 0 bases at J, with 10 bases between. The CDR3 contains 16 residues. The germline CDR1 and CDR2 sequences are MGHRA and YSYEKL. The CDR3 here is CASSQVRDISYNEQFF. CDR3 nucleotides: TGCGCCAGCAGCCAAGTGCGGGACATCTCCTACAATGAGCAGTTCTTC.

This chain connects TRBV7-9 to TRBJ2-2; tentatively, D is TRBD1 (6 bases). From germline, CDR1 is SEHNR and CDR2 FQNEAQ (reference sequence). The CDR3 spans 15 residues. V was clipped by 5 bases and J by 6 bases, with 16 bases between them. CDR3 amino acids: CASSRRDTDAGELFF. In DNA form, the CDR3 reads TGTGCCAGCAGCCGAAGGGACACCGACGCCGGGGAGCTGTTTTTT. The variable domain in full, completed from reference TRBV7-9 and TRBJ2-2, reads DTGVSQNPRHKITKRGQNVTFRCDPISEHNRLYWYRQTLGQGPEFLTYFQNEAQLEKSRLLSDRFSAERPKGSFSTLEIQRTEQGDSAMYLCASSRRDTDAGELFFGEGSRLTVL.

There are many counts of this clonotype. The rearrangement joins TRBV7-3 to TRBJ2-1; TRBD2 agrees at 8 bases. Per the germline V gene, CDR1 is SGHTA and CDR2 is FQGTGA. Losses at the gene ends were 4 bases for V and 4 bases for J; bases not matched to a gene: 3. CDR3 length equals 14 residues. CDR3 protein: CASSSGLVYNEQFF. CDR3 sequence (DNA): TGTGCCAGCAGCTCGGGACTAGTATACAATGAGCAGTTCTTC.

This clonotype was detected many times. The chain combines TRBV4-2 with TRBJ2-1; TRBD2 is a possible D gene (5 bases). Per germline, CDR1 LGHNA and CDR2 YNFKEQ. Trimming removed 0 bases from V and 10 bases from J, with 13 bases in between. The CDR3 is made up of 14 amino acids. CDR3 DNA sequence: TGTGCCAGCAGCCAAGATACTAGTATTGAAGAGCAGTTCTTC. Its protein is CASSQDTSIEEQFF.

This clonotype was seen many times. The chain recombines TRBV6-1 with TRBJ2-1; 7 bases are a match to TRBD2. The CDR3 has 16 amino acids. V lost 2 bases to trimming and J lost 2 bases; unmatched junction nucleotides: 6. CDR1 and CDR2 (germline): MNHNS, SASEGT. The CDR3 reads CASSERGRGTYNEQFF. The CDR3 DNA reads TGTGCCAGCAGTGAACGCGGGAGAGGAACCTACAATGAGCAGTTCTTC.

This clonotype occurred many times. The rearrangement joins TRBV6-5 to TRBJ2-1, with 8 bases fitting TRBD2. This CDR3 is built from 17 residues. From germline, CDR1 is MNHEY and CDR2 SVGAGI. Losses at the gene ends were 2 bases for V and 4 bases for J; bases not matched to a gene: 10. The CDR3 sequence: CASSYERTSYRYNEQFF. In DNA, the CDR3 is TGTGCCAGCAGTTACGAGCGGACTAGCTATAGGTACAATGAGCAGTTCTTC.

V is TRBV12-3 or TRBV12-4 and J is TRBJ1-1; D might be TRBD1 (5 bases). This CDR3 spans 16 amino acids. Deletions cut 3 bases from V and 3 bases from J, with 17 bases between. The CDR3 DNA is TGTGCCAGCAGTTTTCAGGTGGGGCTGATGTACACTGAAGCTTTCTTT. This encodes CASSFQVGLMYTEAFF.

This chain links TRBV5-6 with TRBJ1-5; 7 bases match TRBD1. Looked up from germline, CDR1 is SGHDT and CDR2 is YYEEEE. J gave up 1 base and V 5 bases, and 6 bases lay outside the gene matches. The CDR3 is made up of 15 amino acids. The CDR3 sequence: CASSTTGISNQPQHF. In DNA, the CDR3 is TGTGCCAGCAGTACGACAGGGATCAGCAATCAGCCCCAGCATTTT.

V usage is TRBV4-1 and J usage is TRBJ1-2, with D tentatively TRBD1 (6 bases). The CDR3 contains 15 residues. Germline V gene sequence: CDR1 MGHRA, CDR2 YSYEKL. Trimming cost V 0 bases and J 4 bases, with 12 bases left between them. The CDR3: CASSQDGGHFYGYTF. CDR3 sequence (DNA): TGCGCCAGCAGCCAAGATGGGGGCCACTTCTATGGCTACACCTTC.

This chain connects TRBV4-3 to TRBJ2-2; the D gene is possibly TRBD2 (6 bases). V shed 3 bases and J shed 5 bases, with 10 bases lying between them. The CDR3 covers 14 residues. Germline values: CDR1 LGHNA, CDR2 YSLEER. CDR3 amino acids: CASSHGGSTGELFF. In DNA, the CDR3 is TGCGCCAGCAGCCATGGGGGGAGTACCGGGGAGCTGTTTTTT.

In this sample, this clonotype turned up a few times. This chain connects TRBV20-1 to TRBJ1-3; 8 bases match TRBD1. CDR3 length: 13 amino acids. Looked up from germline, CDR1 is DFQATT and CDR2 is SNEGSKA (reference sequence). The V and J ends lost 6 bases and 5 bases, in that order; junction bases with no gene match: 6. DNA for the CDR3: TGCAGTGCGAGGACAGGGACTAGAAACACCATATATTTT. Translating it yields CSARTGTRNTIYF.

This clonotype was counted many times. The rearrangement links TRBV7-6 to TRBJ2-7; D unresolved. V was trimmed by 2 bases and J by 3 bases, leaving 14 bases between them. The germline V gene has CDR1 SGHVS and CDR2 FNYEAQ. The CDR3 is 15 residues long. This chain's CDR3 is CASSLSNSPLYEQYF. CDR3 DNA sequence: TGTGCCAGCAGCTTAAGCAACTCCCCTCTCTACGAGCAGTACTTC.

This clonotype was recorded at least ten times. This chain uses TRBV20-1 with TRBJ2-1, with TRBD2 identical over 7 bases. Germline trimming cut 1 base from V and 8 bases from J; bases unmatched to any gene: 8. Germline assignment: CDR1 DFQATT and CDR2 SNEGSKA (reference sequence). This CDR3 is 14 amino acids long. The CDR3 nucleotides are TGCAGTGCTAGAGCGGGACTAACCTTAGATGAGCAGTTCTTC. Residues: CSARAGLTLDEQFF.

This clonotype was observed many times. The chain uses TRBV29-1 and TRBJ2-2; TRBD2 agrees at 13 bases. The J segment lost 4 bases and the V segment lost 2 bases, leaving 16 bases of the junction unmatched. Germline CDR1 reads SQVTM; CDR2 reads ANQGSEA. This CDR3 region has 20 residues. The CDR3 protein is CSVEIDPGLAGPLITGELFF. The CDR3 coding sequence is TGCAGCGTTGAAATTGACCCGGGACTAGCGGGACCTTTGATCACCGGGGAGCTGTTTTTT.

This clonotype showed up just a few times. The V and J genes are TRBV4-1 and TRBJ2-1, with no clear D. CDR1 and CDR2 from the germline V gene are MGHRA and YSYEKL. The ends were cut back, 5 bases at V and 8 bases at J, with 19 bases in the middle. The CDR3 consists of 15 residues. The chain's CDR3 is CASSNAQVKIDEQFF. CDR3 nucleotides: TGCGCCAGCAGCAACGCCCAAGTGAAAATAGATGAGCAGTTCTTC.

A few counts support this clonotype. CDR3 in DNA: TGCAGCGTTGGGAACCCGGGACTAGCGGGAGTTAGTACCTACGAGCAGTACTTC. The encoded protein is CSVGNPGLAGVSTYEQYF. This chain joins TRBV29-1 and TRBJ2-7; 14 bases line up with TRBD2. V lost 4 bases, J lost 2 bases, and 13 bases stayed unmatched. This CDR3 comprises 18 residues. CDR1 and CDR2 (germline): SQVTM, ANQGSEA.

This clonotype was seen more than once but under ten times. The chain couples TRBV28 to TRBJ2-1; D possibly corresponds to TRBD1 (6 bases). Trimming removed 8 bases at V and 2 bases at J, with 16 bases between. Germline lookup yields CDR1 MDHEN and CDR2 SYDVKM. This CDR3 has 15 residues. CDR3 bases: TGTGCCAGCCATTCTTTTAGGACAGCCTACAATGAGCAGTTCTTC. It encodes CASHSFRTAYNEQFF.

The chain couples TRBV5-1 to TRBJ2-6, with D perhaps being TRBD1 or TRBD2 (5 bases each). Per the germline V gene, CDR1 is SGHRS and CDR2 is YFSETQ. This CDR3 has 17 amino acids. Trimming shortened V by 4 bases and J by 1 base, and 15 bases separated the two germline ends. Written as DNA, the CDR3 is TGCGCCAGCAGCCACCGGGGCCGAATATCTGGGGCCAACGTCCTGACTTTC. Translation gives CASSHRGRISGANVLTF.

CDR3 amino acids: CASSLGRNYGGGREVAKNIQYF. In nucleotides, the CDR3 is TGTGCCAGCAGTTTGGGTAGAAACTACGGGGGCGGGAGGGAGGTAGCCAAAAACATTCAGTACTTC. This chain uses TRBV12-3 or TRBV12-4 with TRBJ2-4; TRBD2 matches at 9 bases. Losses at the gene ends were 3 bases for V and 0 bases for J; bases not matched to a gene: 21. There are 22 residues in the CDR3.

This chain links TRBV4-3 with TRBJ2-1; tentative D call: TRBD2 (5 bases). V was trimmed by 1 base and J by 10 bases, leaving 11 bases between them. There are 13 residues in the CDR3. From germline, CDR1 is LGHNA and CDR2 YSLEER. Written as DNA, the CDR3 is TGCGCCAGCAGCCAAGGGGTAGTAGCGGAGCAGTTCTTC. Translated: CASSQGVVAEQFF.

The chain employs TRBV20-1 and TRBJ1-5, with TRBD1 identical over 7 bases. The V gene end was trimmed by 3 bases and the J gene end by 9 bases; junction bases not matched to a gene: 5. The germline V gene has CDR1 DFQATT and CDR2 SNEGSKA (reference sequence). The CDR3 covers 12 residues. The CDR3 protein is CSASEQGWPQHF. The DNA for the CDR3 is TGCAGTGCTAGCGAACAGGGGTGGCCCCAGCATTTT.

This chain links TRBV7-6 with TRBJ2-7, with D possibly being TRBD2 (5 bases). The CDR3 extends over 13 amino acids. Germline V gene sequence: CDR1 SGHVS, CDR2 FNYEAQ. Trimming pared 5 bases from V and 7 bases from J, leaving 15 bases between. Written as DNA, the CDR3 is TGTGCCAGCAGCCCCCGGGATATCTGGGAGCAGTACTTC. It is translated as CASSPRDIWEQYF.

The chain employs TRBV13 and TRBJ2-3, with D perhaps TRBD1 or TRBD2 (5 bases each). The CDR3 has 14 residues. Germline loops: CDR1 PRHDT, CDR2 FYEKMQ (reference sequence). V was cut by 5 bases and J by 0 bases, with 9 bases left in between. For the CDR3, the DNA is TGTGCCAGCAGCCCCGGGGCTAGCACAGATACGCAGTATTTT. Its translation: CASSPGASTDTQYF. The whole variable domain, filled in from reference TRBV13 and TRBJ2-3, reads AAGVIQSPRHLIKEKRETATLKCYPIPRHDTVYWYQQGPGQDPQFLISFYEKMQSDKGSIPDRFSAQQFSDYHSELNMSSLELGDSALYFCASSPGASTDTQYFGPGTRLTVL.

The chain couples TRBV9 to TRBJ2-2; D is unresolved. Per the germline V gene, CDR1 is SGDLS and CDR2 is YYNGEE. This CDR3 is built from 13 residues. Trimming removed 1 base at V and 2 bases at J, with 3 bases between. The CDR3 bases are TGTGCCAGCAGCGTATTTAACACCGGGGAGCTGTTTTTT. Translated: CASSVFNTGELFF.